One T cell receptor beta chain is described in this entry. Its antigen is as yet unknown. This specimen comes from a study of T cells after yellow fever vaccination. Per germline, CDR1 MNHEY and CDR2 SMNVEV (reference sequence). This CDR3 region has 16 residues. The V and J ends lost 3 bases and 0 bases respectively, with 9 bases between them. Broader study findings: The booster saw the reappearance of most primary-vaccination clones (more than 95% CD4, almost 90% CD8).

A single record per CDR3 protein comes from TCRdb applying MiXCR to the 5' RACE reads. The sample shows 300,000 or so distinct CDR3 sequences, 6.8% of them seen only once. Here the sequenced sample was PBMCs, taken about 41 days after the first yellow fever vaccination. The chain combines TRBV27 with TRBJ2-6, with D possibly being TRBD2 (6 bases). The clonotype was recovered from a man younger than 30 who received the YFV17D yellow fever vaccine. CDR3 residues: CASSFLGGSGANVLTF. CDR3 in DNA: TGTGCCAGCAGTTTCCTCGGGGGCTCTGGGGCCAACGTCCTGACTTTC.